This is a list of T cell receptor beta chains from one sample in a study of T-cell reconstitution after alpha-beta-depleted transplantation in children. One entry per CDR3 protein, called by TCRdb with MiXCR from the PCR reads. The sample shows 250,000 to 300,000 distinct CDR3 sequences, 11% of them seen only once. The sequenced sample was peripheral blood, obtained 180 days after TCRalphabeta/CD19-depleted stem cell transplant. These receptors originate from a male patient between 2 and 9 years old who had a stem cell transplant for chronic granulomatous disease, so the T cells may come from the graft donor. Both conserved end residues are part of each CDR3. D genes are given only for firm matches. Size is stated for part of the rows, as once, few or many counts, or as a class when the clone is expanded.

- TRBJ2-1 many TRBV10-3 TGTGCCATCAGTGAATTGGAACGGGGTCCTGGCAAGGAGCAGTTCTTC CAISELERGPGKEQFF
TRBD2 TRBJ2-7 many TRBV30 TGTGCCTGGAGTTTGACTAGCTCCCTGTGGGGCTCCTACGAGCAGTACTTC CAWSLTSSLWGSYEQYF
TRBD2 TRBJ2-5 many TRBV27 TGTGCCAGCAGTCGACTAGCGGGAAGAGGGCCTCAAGAGACCCAGTACTTC CASSRLAGRGPQETQYF
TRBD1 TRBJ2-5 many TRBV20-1 TGCAGTGCTCGCTCTCCCAGGGGGCGCGGAGAGACCCAGTACTTC CSARSPRGRGETQYF
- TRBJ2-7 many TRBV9 TGTGCCAGCAGCTCACGGGCCGAGACCTACGAGCAGTACTTC CASSSRAETYEQYF
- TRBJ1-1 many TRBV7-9 TGTGCCAGCAGCCGGGGCCAGGGGATGAACACTGAAGCTTTCTTT CASSRGQGMNTEAFF
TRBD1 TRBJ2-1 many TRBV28 TGTGCCAGCAGTTTGTCAGGGGGCGGAAACAATGAGCAGTTCTTC CASSLSGGGNNEQFF
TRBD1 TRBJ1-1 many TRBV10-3 TGTGCCATGACGGACAGGTTGGACACTGAAGCTTTCTTT CAMTDRLDTEAFF
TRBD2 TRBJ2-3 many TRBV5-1 TGCGCCAGCAGCTCGTGGCCGGGTGTCACTAGCGGAGGTCGAGATACGCAGTATTTT CASSSWPGVTSGGRDTQYF
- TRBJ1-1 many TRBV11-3 TGTGCCAGCAGCGCCGCGGGCTGGACTGAAGCTTTCTTT CASSAAGWTEAFF
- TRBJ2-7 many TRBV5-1 TGCGCCAGCAGCTTGGAAGGCAACGAGCAGTACTTC CASSLEGNEQYF
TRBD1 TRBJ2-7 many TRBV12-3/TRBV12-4 TGTGCCAGCGGCTTGCCTCGACAGGGCTGGGCCTACGAGCAGTACTTC CASGLPRQGWAYEQYF
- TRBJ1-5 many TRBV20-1 TGCAGTGCTAAGTGGACGGCGAATCAGCCCCAGCATTTT CSAKWTANQPQHF
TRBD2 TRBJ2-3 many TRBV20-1 TGCAGTGCAAGACTAGCGGGAGGGCGGGGAGGCACAGATACGCAGTATTTT CSARLAGGRGGTDTQYF
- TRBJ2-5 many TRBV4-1 TGCGCCAGCAGCCGGGAGATCACAGGGAAATTCCAAGAGACCCAGTACTTC CASSREITGKFQETQYF
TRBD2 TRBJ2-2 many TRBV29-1 TGCAGTGGGACTAGCGGGATCGGGGAGCTGTTTTTT CSGTSGIGELFF
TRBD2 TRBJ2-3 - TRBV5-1 TGCGCCAGCAGCTTGGCCTTTAGCGGGAATCCAATCACAGATACGCAGTATTTT CASSLAFSGNPITDTQYF
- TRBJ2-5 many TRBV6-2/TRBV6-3 TGTGCCAGCAGTAAACTAGTCATCGGGCAAGAGACCCAGTACTTC CASSKLVIGQETQYF
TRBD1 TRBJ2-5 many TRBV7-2 TGTGCCAGCAGCTTATACCGGGACAGACCCTTCCAAGAGACCCAGTACTTC CASSLYRDRPFQETQYF
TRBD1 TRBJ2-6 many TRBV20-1 TGCAGTGCTAGGCCGGGACAGGGATTCTCTGGGGCCAACGTCCTGACTTTC CSARPGQGFSGANVLTF
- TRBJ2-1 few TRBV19 TGTGCCAGTAGTATATTTCCGCGGACCACCCGGTACAATGAGCAGTTCTTC CASSIFPRTTRYNEQFF
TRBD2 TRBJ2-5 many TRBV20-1 TGCAGTGCTAGCGGAGGGACTAGGCGGGAGACCCAGTACTTC CSASGGTRRETQYF
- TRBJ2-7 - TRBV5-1 TGCGCCAGCAGCTTGGCTAGGGAAAGTGAGCAGTACTTC CASSLARESEQYF
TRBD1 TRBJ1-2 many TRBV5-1 TGCGCCAGCACAGCCTCTTGGGACAGGACTAACTATGGCTACACCTTC CASTASWDRTNYGYTF
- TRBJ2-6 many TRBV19 TGTGCCAGTAGTATAACAGTCTCTGGGGCCAACGTCCTGACTTTC CASSITVSGANVLTF
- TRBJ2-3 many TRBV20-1 TGCAGTGCTAGGGCCGACGACGGTACGCAGTATTTT CSARADDGTQYF
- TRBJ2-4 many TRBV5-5 TGTGCCAGCAGCCGCCATCAAGAAAATGTTAACATTCAGTACTTC CASSRHQENVNIQYF
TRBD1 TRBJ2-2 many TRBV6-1 TGTGCCAGCACCTACAGGGGCACCGGGGAGCTGTTTTTT CASTYRGTGELFF
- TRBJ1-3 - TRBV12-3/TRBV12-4 TGTGCCAGCAGTTTAAGGCGGGTTGGAAACACCATATATTTT CASSLRRVGNTIYF
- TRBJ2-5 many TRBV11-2 TGTGCCAGCAGCTTAATGAAGGTGACCCAGTACTTC CASSLMKVTQYF
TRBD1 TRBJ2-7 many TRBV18 TGTGCCAGCTCGCCAAGACAGGGGGTCTCCTACGAGCAGTACTTC CASSPRQGVSYEQYF
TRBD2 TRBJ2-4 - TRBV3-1 TGTACCCGCAGCACTACTAGCGGGGGGGCGTGGACCAAAAACATTCAGTACTTC CTRSTTSGGAWTKNIQYF
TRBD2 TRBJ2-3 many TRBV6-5 TGTGCCAGCAGTTACTCCGGGACTAGTATGACGCAGTATTTT CASSYSGTSMTQYF
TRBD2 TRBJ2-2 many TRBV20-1 TGCAGTGCTAGAGATGTATGGCGGGGGGGCACCGGGGAGCTGTTTTTT CSARDVWRGGTGELFF
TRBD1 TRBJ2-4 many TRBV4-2 TGTGCCAGCAGCCAAGCTGGGGACAGGGGGATAAACATTCAGTACTTC CASSQAGDRGINIQYF
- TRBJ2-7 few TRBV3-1 TGTGCCAGCAGCCCTAAACTACGCTATGGGGAGCAGTACTTC CASSPKLRYGEQYF
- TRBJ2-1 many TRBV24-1 TGTGCCACCAGTGATTTTTCCGGGCCTGAGCAGTTCTTC CATSDFSGPEQFF
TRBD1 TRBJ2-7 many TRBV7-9 TGTGCCAGCAGCATATCCGGGACAGGGGCCTACGAGCAGTACTTC CASSISGTGAYEQYF
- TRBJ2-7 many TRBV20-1 TGCAGTGCCCGATCTTCAACTTACGGGAAGGACGAGCAGTACTTC CSARSSTYGKDEQYF
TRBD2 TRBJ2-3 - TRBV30 TGTGCCTGGAGTGTCCTAGCGGGAATGTCAGATACGCAGTATTTT CAWSVLAGMSDTQYF
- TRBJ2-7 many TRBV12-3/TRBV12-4 TGTGCCAGCATCTGCTCCGAGAACAGAGACTACGAGCAGTACTTC CASICSENRDYEQYF
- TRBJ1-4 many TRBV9 TGTGCCAGCAGCGTAGAGGGGGGCCGGAATGAAAAACTGTTTTTT CASSVEGGRNEKLFF